What follows are 20 T cell receptor beta chains derived from one specimen sequenced in a study of T-cell reconstitution after alpha-beta-depleted transplantation in children. As it was prepared, the TCRbeta library received unique molecular identifiers. TCRdb reanalysed the PCR reads using MiXCR and keeps one entry per CDR3 protein. The repertoire holds around 450,000 distinct CDR3 sequences, with about 11% as singletons. The sequences come from PBMCs, collected before TCRalphabeta/CD19-depleted stem cell transplant. Every receptor here comes from a child aged 2 to 15 with inherited bone marrow failure, due to receive a stem cell transplant.

There are a few counts of this clonotype. The rearrangement joins TRBV6-2 or TRBV6-3 to TRBJ2-2; 7 bases align to TRBD2. The V segment lost 5 bases and the J segment 4 bases; nucleotides outside the gene matches: 4. The germline CDR1 and CDR2 sequences are MNHEY and SVGEGT. The CDR3 length is 14 residues. Written as DNA, the CDR3 is TGTGCCAGCAGTCGGACTAGTTTCACCGGGGAGCTGTTTTTT. Encoded protein: CASSRTSFTGELFF.

This clonotype was seen at least ten times. The CDR3 region is CASSPSGRAYEQYF. The CDR3 coding sequence is TGTGCCAGCAGTCCTAGCGGGAGGGCCTACGAGCAGTACTTC. V gene TRBV6-6 combines with J gene TRBJ2-7; 12 bases agree with TRBD2. CDR1 MNHNY and CDR2 SVGAGI come from the germline V gene (reference sequence). V lost 5 bases and J lost 2; bases outside the gene matches: 1. The CDR3 consists of 14 residues.

This clonotype was detected ten times or more. This sequence joins TRBV18 and TRBJ2-5; D is uncertain. Germline CDR1 reads KGHSH; CDR2 reads LQKENI. V lost 0 bases and J 2 bases, leaving 4 bases between the germline ends. The CDR3 sequence is 13 residues long. CDR3 in amino acids: CASSPPIQETQYF. CDR3 sequence (DNA): TGTGCCAGCTCACCACCGATACAAGAGACCCAGTACTTC.

The sample holds a few counts of this clonotype. The chain recombines TRBV5-6 with TRBJ2-3; 10 nucleotides agree with TRBD2. V lost 4 bases to trimming and J lost 5 bases; unmatched junction nucleotides: 4. The CDR3 contains 14 residues. CDR1 is SGHDT, CDR2 YYEEEE, per germline. The CDR3: CASSPRTSGDTQYF. The CDR3 region has the DNA TGTGCCAGCAGCCCCAGGACTAGCGGAGATACGCAGTATTTT.

This clonotype was seen only a few times. The chain is built from TRBV6-5 and TRBJ1-2; a weak D match, TRBD1 (6 bases). Germline V gene data show CDR1 as MNHEY and CDR2 as SVGAGI. Between the trimmed V and J ends, which lost 2 bases and 3 bases, there was a span of 13 bases. The CDR3 covers 15 residues. DNA of the CDR3: TGTGCCAGCAGTTACGTGGGGGCAGGGGACTATGGCTACACCTTC. It is translated as CASSYVGAGDYGYTF.

The rearrangement uses TRBV19 and TRBJ2-1, with D perhaps matching TRBD2 (6 bases). Looked up from germline, CDR1 is LNHDA and CDR2 is SQIVND (reference sequence). The V end was cut by 3 bases, the J end by 12 bases, with 21 bases between. CDR3 size: 15 residues. In nucleotides, the CDR3 is TGTGCCAGTAGTATGGGCGGGAAGAGCTGGAAGGGGCAGTTCTTC. Its translation is CASSMGGKSWKGQFF.

V and J are TRBV20-1 and TRBJ2-7; 10 nucleotides agree with TRBD2. Unmatched junction bases numbered 10, after V lost 6 bases and J lost 2 bases. CDR1 is DFQATT, CDR2 SNEGSKA, per germline (reference sequence). The CDR3 totals 15 residues. CDR3 nucleotide sequence: TGCAGTGCGGAGTCCGGGACTAGCGTGACCTACGAGCAGTACTTC. This sequence encodes CSAESGTSVTYEQYF.

The chain carries TRBV20-1 and TRBJ1-1, with 9 bases identical to TRBD1. The CDR3 is 14 amino acids. Losses at the gene ends were 4 bases for V and 1 base for J; bases not matched to a gene: 4. CDR1 is DFQATT, CDR2 SNEGSKA, per germline (reference sequence). The CDR3 sequence: CSATDRGANTEAFF. The DNA of the CDR3 is TGCAGTGCTACTGACAGGGGGGCGAACACTGAAGCTTTCTTT.

This clonotype appeared many times. The J gene is TRBJ1-6, the V gene TRBV27; D not certain. V was shortened by 0 bases and J by 2 bases, with 2 bases between the two germline ends. CDR1 and CDR2 from the germline V gene are MNHEY and SMNVEV (reference sequence). This CDR3 is built from 14 residues. CDR3 DNA: TGTGCCAGCAGTTTATCGACCTATAATTCACCCCTCCACTTT. It yields the protein CASSLSTYNSPLHF.

In its sample, this clonotype was seen a few times. The chain joins TRBV20-1 to TRBJ2-7; 9 bases are shared with TRBD2. Germline CDR1 and CDR2: DFQATT and SNEGSKA (reference sequence). Trimming took 3 bases from V and 2 from J; bases not matched to a gene: 8. This CDR3 is built from 15 residues. The CDR3 DNA reads TGCAGTGCTAGTCCCTACCTAGCGGGACCCTACGAGCAGTACTTC. Its translation: CSASPYLAGPYEQYF.

This clonotype has just a few counts. The genes are TRBV7-9 and TRBJ1-2, with D tentatively TRBD1 (6 bases). The CDR3 runs 12 residues. Germline V gene sequence: CDR1 SEHNR, CDR2 FQNEAQ (reference sequence). V was cut by 5 bases and J by 4 bases, with 8 bases left in between. In DNA, the CDR3 is TGTGCCAGCAGCACAGGGACCTATGGCTACACCTTC. Translation gives CASSTGTYGYTF. Using reference TRBV7-9 and TRBJ1-2 for the parts outside the CDR3, the full variable domain is DTGVSQNPRHKITKRGQNVTFRCDPISEHNRLYWYRQTLGQGPEFLTYFQNEAQLEKSRLLSDRFSAERPKGSFSTLEIQRTEQGDSAMYLCASSTGTYGYTFGSGTRLTVV.

This clonotype was counted at least ten times. The V call is TRBV5-6, the J call TRBJ2-5, with a weak D call TRBD1 (5 bases). Deletions cut 0 bases from V and 5 bases from J, with 11 bases between. The CDR3 runs 14 residues. Germline V gene lookup returns CDR1 SGHDT and CDR2 YYEEEE. CDR3 sequence (DNA): TGTGCCAGCAGCTTGGACAGGTTAATCGAGACCCAGTACTTC. The encoded protein is CASSLDRLIETQYF. Complete variable domain (other parts from reference TRBV5-6 and TRBJ2-5): DAGVTQSPTHLIKTRGQQVTLRCSPKSGHDTVSWYQQALGQGPQFIFQYYEEEERQRGNFPDRFSGHQFPNYSSELNVNALLLGDSALYLCASSLDRLIETQYFGPGTRLLVL.

This chain uses TRBV10-2 with TRBJ2-7; weak D call: TRBD2 (5 bases). Between the trimmed V and J ends, which lost 3 bases and 5 bases, there was a span of 11 bases. This CDR3 region has 13 residues. CDR1 is WSHSY and CDR2 is SAAADI in the germline V gene. CDR3 DNA: TGCGCCAGCAGTGAAAGGAGGTTCAACGAGCAGTACTTC. Its protein product is CASSERRFNEQYF.

For this clonotype: One base away lies a much larger clone, so this may be a sequencing read error. No conserved phenylalanine or tryptophan ends this CDR3, so it is likely a read error. The CDR3, as DNA: TGTGCCAGCAGCTTAGATCAGAGTCTGGGGGAAGAGACCCAGTACTCC. The encoded protein is CASSLDQSLGEETQYS. The chain joins TRBV11-2 to TRBJ2-5, with D perhaps being TRBD1 or TRBD2 (5 bases each). The CDR3 is made up of 16 amino acids. In germline, CDR1 is SGHAT, CDR2 FQNNGV. Trimming removed 0 bases from V and 3 bases from J, with 14 bases in between.

This clonotype appeared many times. The chain employs TRBV7-9 and TRBJ1-1; D unresolved. CDR1 is SEHNR and CDR2 is FQNEAQ in the germline V gene (reference sequence). The germline V and J ends were trimmed by 6 bases and 3 bases, with 17 bases remaining between them. The CDR3 totals 15 residues. In DNA form, the CDR3 reads TGTGCCAGCAGTCCCGGTTGGGCAGCCCACACTGAAGCTTTCTTT. Its protein product is CASSPGWAAHTEAFF.

This clonotype occurred a few times. This chain links TRBV4-3 with TRBJ2-3; 9 bases match TRBD2. V shed 2 bases, J shed 0 bases, and the junction held 12 bases outside the gene matches. This CDR3 contains 19 residues. Germline assignment: CDR1 LGHNA and CDR2 YSLEER. The CDR3 bases are TGCGCCAGCAGCCAACGGATTACTAGCGGGCAAAGCAGCACAGATACGCAGTATTTT. It codes for CASSQRITSGQSSTDTQYF.

This clonotype was counted at least ten times. The gene calls are TRBV29-1 and TRBJ1-1, with D maybe TRBD1 (5 bases). CDR1 is SQVTM, CDR2 ANQGSEA, per germline. V lost 6 bases and J lost 3, with 11 bases in between. The CDR3 has 12 residues. The chain's CDR3 is CSVGGVYTEAFF. The CDR3, as DNA: TGCAGCGTGGGGGGAGTTTACACTGAAGCTTTCTTT.

The gene calls are TRBV6-2 or TRBV6-3 and TRBJ2-7; 9 positions match TRBD2. With 0 bases clipped from V and 4 bases from J, the junction kept 10 bases outside the gene matches. The CDR3 consists of 17 residues. Germline assignment: CDR1 MNHEY and CDR2 SVGEGT. In nucleotides, the CDR3 is TGTGCCAGCAGTTACTCGACGTCGGCGGGAGGGTTGTACGAGCAGTACTTC. Protein product: CASSYSTSAGGLYEQYF.

This clonotype was seen a handful of times. The CDR3 DNA sequence: TGTGCCACCCTATCCAACACTGAAGCTTTCTTT. Its translation: CATLSNTEAFF. The V call is TRBV7-9, the J call TRBJ1-1, with unresolved D. V lost 10 bases and J 2 bases, leaving 8 bases between the germline ends. Germline V lookup: CDR1 SEHNR, CDR2 FQNEAQ (reference sequence). The CDR3 is 11 residues long.

Many counts were recorded for this clonotype. The V call is TRBV4-3, the J call TRBJ1-3; D uncertain. The V gene's germline CDR1 is LGHNA and CDR2 YSLEER. V gave up 1 base and J gave up 3 bases, with 7 bases separating them. This CDR3 contains 14 residues. This CDR3 reads CASSQVRVGNTIYF. As DNA, the CDR3 is TGCGCCAGCAGCCAAGTGCGGGTTGGAAACACCATATATTTT.